What follows describes a single T cell receptor beta chain. Its target is unknown. Documented time point: week 35, safety follow-up. Vaccinated patients received 300 ug of mutant IDH1 20-mer peptide per dose, with topical imiquimod. During weeks 1, 3, 5, 7, 11, 15, 19 and 23, patients received eight vaccinations. Method: immunoSEQ multiplex PCR; TCRdb's copy keeps in-frame clones and lacks some. The sample lists 26,000 or so clones; over 80% were seen once. The data originate from a study of a mutant IDH1 vaccine in newly diagnosed glioma. Study-level information: Onset of vaccination occurred 4-6 weeks following radiotherapy alone, or with temozolomide cycles.

General study points: Immune responses induced by the vaccine were seen in 93.3% of patients, spanning multiple MHC alleles. There seemed to be no relation between pseudoprogression and changes in top peripheral T cell clonotypes.

With 4 bases clipped from V and 2 bases from J, the junction kept 3 bases outside the gene matches. This CDR3 spans 15 amino acids. Germline CDR1 and CDR2: SGHTS and YDEGEE. This material consisted of PBMCs, taken from a glioma patient whose treatment included an IDH1 peptide vaccine. The TCR comes from a man aged 25 to 40 with glioma. The rearrangement links TRBV5-8 to TRBJ1-3, with 10 nucleotides matching TRBD1. The CDR3 loop is CASSPGTGAGNTIYF. The CDR3 DNA is TGTGCCAGCAGCCCCGGGACAGGGGCTGGAAACACCATATATTTT.